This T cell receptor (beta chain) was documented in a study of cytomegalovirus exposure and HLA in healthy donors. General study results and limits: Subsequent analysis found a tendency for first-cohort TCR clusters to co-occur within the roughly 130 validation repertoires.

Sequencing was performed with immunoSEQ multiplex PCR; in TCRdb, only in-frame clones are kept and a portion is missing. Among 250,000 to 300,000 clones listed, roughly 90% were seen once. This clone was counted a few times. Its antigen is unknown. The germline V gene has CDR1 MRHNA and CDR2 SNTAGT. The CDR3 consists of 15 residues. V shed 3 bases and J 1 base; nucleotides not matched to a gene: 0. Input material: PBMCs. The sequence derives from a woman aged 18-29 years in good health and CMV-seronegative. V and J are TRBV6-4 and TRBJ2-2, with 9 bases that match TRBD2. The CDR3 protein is CASSELAGNTGELFF. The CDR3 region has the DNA TGTGCCAGCAGTGAACTAGCGGGGAACACCGGGGAGCTGTTTTTT.